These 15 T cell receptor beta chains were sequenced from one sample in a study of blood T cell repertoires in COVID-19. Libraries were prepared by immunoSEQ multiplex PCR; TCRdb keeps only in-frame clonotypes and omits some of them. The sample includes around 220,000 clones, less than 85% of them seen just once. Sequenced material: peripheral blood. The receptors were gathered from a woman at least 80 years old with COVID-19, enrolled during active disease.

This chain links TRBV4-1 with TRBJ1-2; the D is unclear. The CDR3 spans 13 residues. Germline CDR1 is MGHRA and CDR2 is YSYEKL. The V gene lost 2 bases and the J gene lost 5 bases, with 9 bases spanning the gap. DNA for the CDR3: TGCGCCAGCAGCCAATCTCCAGGTTATGGCTACACCTTC. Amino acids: CASSQSPGYGYTF.

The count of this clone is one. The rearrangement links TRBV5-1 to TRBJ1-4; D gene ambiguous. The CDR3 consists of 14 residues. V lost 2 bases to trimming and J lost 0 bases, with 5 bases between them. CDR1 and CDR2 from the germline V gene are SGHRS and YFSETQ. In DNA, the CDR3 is TGCGCCAGCAGCTTCCAGGCAACTAATGAAAAACTGTTTTTT. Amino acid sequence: CASSFQATNEKLFF. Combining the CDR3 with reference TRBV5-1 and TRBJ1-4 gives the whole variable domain KAGVTQTPRYLIKTRGQQVTLSCSPISGHRSVSWYQQTPGQGLQFLFEYFSETQRNKGNFPGRFSGRQFSNSRSEMNVSTLELGDSALYLCASSFQATNEKLFFGSGTQLSVL.

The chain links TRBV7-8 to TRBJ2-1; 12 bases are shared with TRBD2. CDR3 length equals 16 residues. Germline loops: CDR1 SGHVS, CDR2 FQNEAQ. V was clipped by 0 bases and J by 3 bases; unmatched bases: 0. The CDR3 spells CASSLATSGGYNEQFF. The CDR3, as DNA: TGTGCCAGCAGCTTAGCGACTAGCGGGGGCTACAATGAGCAGTTCTTC.

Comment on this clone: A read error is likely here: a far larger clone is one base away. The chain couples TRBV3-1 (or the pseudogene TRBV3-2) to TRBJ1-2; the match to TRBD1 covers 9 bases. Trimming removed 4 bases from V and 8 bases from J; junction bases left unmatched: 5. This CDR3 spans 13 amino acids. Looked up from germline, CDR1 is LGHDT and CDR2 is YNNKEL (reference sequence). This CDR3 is CASSPRQGEGYTF. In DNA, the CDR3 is TGTGCCAGCAGCCCCCGACAGGGGGAAGGCTACACCTTC.

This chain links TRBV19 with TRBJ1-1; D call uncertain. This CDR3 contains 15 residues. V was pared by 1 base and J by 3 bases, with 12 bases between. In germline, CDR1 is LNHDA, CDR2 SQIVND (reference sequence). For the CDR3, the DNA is TGTGCCAGTAGTATAGCGGGCAGGAGGCACACTGAAGCTTTCTTT. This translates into CASSIAGRRHTEAFF.

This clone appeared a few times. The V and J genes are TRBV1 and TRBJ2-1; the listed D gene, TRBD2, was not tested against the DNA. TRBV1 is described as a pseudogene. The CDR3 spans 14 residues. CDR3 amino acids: CTSSGTSRRNEQFF. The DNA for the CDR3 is TGCACCAGCAGTGGGACTAGCCGGCGTAATGAGCAGTTCTTC.

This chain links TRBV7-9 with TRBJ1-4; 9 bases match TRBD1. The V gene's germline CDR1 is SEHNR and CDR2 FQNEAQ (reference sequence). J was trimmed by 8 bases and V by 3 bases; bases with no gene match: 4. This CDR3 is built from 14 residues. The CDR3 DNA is TGTGCCAGCAGCTTGGACAGGGGCCCAGAAAAACTGTTTTTT. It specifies CASSLDRGPEKLFF.

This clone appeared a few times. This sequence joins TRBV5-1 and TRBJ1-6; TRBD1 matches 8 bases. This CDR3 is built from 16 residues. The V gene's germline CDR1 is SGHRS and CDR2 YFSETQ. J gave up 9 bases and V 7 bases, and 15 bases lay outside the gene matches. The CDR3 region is CASQPTPGGRFSPLHF. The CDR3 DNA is TGCGCCAGCCAACCTACTCCAGGGGGCCGATTTTCACCCCTCCACTTT.

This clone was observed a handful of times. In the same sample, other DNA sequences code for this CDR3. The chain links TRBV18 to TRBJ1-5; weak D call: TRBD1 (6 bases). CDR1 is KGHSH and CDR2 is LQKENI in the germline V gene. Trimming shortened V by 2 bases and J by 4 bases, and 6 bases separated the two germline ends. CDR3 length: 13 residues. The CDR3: CASSPTGNQPQHF. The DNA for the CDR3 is TGTGCCAGCTCACCAACAGGGAATCAGCCCCAGCATTTT.

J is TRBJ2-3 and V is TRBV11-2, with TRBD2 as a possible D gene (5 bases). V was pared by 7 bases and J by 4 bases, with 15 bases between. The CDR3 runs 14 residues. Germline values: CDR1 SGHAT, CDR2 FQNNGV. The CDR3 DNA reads TGTGCCAGCACCTTGACTACCGTGGCAGATACGCAGTATTTT. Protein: CASTLTTVADTQYF.

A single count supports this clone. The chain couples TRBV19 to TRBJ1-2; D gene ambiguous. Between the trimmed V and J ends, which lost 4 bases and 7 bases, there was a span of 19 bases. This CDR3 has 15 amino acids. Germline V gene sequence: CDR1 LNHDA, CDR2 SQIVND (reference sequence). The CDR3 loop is CASSTGGVRVGGYTF. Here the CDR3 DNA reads TGTGCCAGTAGTACGGGTGGCGTCCGGGTTGGTGGCTACACCTTC.

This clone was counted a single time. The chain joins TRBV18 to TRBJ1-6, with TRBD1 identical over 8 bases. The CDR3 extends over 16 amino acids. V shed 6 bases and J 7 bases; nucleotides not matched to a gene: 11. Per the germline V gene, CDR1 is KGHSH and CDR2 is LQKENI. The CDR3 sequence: CASSPGQGVGNSPLHF. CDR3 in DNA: TGTGCCAGCTCCCCAGGACAGGGCGTAGGGAATTCACCCCTCCACTTT.

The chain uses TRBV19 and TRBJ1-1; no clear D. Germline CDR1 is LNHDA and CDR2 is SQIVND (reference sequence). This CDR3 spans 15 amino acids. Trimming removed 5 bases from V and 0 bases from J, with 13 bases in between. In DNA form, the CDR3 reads TGTGCCAGTAGTCCACAACTACTAATGAACACTGAAGCTTTCTTT. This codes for CASSPQLLMNTEAFF. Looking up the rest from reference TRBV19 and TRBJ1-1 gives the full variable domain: DGGITQSPKYLFRKEGQNVTLSCEQNLNHDAMYWYRQDPGQGLRLIYYSQIVNDFQKGDIAEGYSVSREKKESFPLTVTSAQKNPTAFYLCASSPQLLMNTEAFFGQGTRLTVV.

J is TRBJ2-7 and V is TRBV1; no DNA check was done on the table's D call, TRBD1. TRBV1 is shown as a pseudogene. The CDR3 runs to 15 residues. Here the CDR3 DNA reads TGCACCAGCAGCCATTGGGACAGGGATCTCTACGAGCAGTACTTC. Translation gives CTSSHWDRDLYEQYF.

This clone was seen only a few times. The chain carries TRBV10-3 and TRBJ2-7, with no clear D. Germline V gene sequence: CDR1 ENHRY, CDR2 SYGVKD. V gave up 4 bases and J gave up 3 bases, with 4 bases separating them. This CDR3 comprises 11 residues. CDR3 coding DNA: TGTGCCATCAGTGTTAGCTACGAGCAGTACTTC. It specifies CAISVSYEQYF.